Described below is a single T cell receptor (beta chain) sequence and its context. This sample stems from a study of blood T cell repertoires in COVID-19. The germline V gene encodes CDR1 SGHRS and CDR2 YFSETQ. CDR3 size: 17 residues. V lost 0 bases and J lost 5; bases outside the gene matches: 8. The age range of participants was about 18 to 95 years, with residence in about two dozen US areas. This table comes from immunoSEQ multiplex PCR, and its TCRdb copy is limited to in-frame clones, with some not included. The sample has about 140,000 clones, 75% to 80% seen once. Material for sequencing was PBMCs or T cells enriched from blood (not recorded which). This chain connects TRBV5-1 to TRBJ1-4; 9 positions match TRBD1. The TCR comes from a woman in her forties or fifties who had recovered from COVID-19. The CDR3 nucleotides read TGCGCCAGCAGCTTGGCAACAGGGGGCGGAGGGAATGAAAAACTGTTTTTT. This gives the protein CASSLATGGGGNEKLFF.